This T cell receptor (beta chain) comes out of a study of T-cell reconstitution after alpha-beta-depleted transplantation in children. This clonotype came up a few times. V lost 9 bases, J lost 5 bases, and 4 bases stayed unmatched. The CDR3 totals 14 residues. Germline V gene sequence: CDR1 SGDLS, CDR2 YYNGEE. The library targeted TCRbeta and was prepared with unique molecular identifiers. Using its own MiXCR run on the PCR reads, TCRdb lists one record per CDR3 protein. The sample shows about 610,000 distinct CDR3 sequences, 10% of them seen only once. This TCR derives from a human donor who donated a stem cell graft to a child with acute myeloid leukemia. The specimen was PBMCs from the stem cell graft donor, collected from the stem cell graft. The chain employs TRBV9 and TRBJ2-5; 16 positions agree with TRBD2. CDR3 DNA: TGTGCCAACCCGGGACTAGCGGGAGGGGAGACCCAGTACTTC. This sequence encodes CANPGLAGGETQYF.